Shown below are 20 T cell receptor beta chains from a single sample sequenced in a study of cytomegalovirus exposure and HLA in healthy donors. It was with 60 Vbeta and 13 Jbeta primers that the PCR ran. Profiled with immunoSEQ multiplex PCR; TCRdb holds only in-frame clones, not every one. The table lists roughly 120,000 clones, less than 70% of them singletons. Sequencing was carried out using PBMCs. The receptors derive from a woman between 70 and 85 years old in good health and CMV-seropositive.

About this clone itself: The same CDR3 is also encoded by other DNA sequences in this sample. J is TRBJ2-5 and V is TRBV7-9; D unclear. The CDR3 consists of 11 residues. From germline, CDR1 is SEHNR and CDR2 FQNEAQ (reference sequence). V lost 6 bases to trimming and J lost 5 bases, with 7 bases between them. CDR3 residues: CASSPLETQYF. For the CDR3, the DNA is TGTGCCAGCAGTCCATTGGAGACCCAGTACTTC. Full variable domain (missing parts from reference TRBV7-9 and TRBJ2-5): DTGVSQNPRHKITKRGQNVTFRCDPISEHNRLYWYRQTLGQGPEFLTYFQNEAQLEKSRLLSDRFSAERPKGSFSTLEIQRTEQGDSAMYLCASSPLETQYFGPGTRLLVL.

There are many counts of this clone. The chain is built from TRBV4-1 and TRBJ2-3, with TRBD2 as a possible D gene (5 bases). Between the trimmed V and J ends, which lost 0 bases and 11 bases, there was a span of 12 bases. The CDR3 sequence is 13 residues long. Germline V lookup: CDR1 MGHRA, CDR2 YSYEKL. Written as DNA, the CDR3 is TGCGCCAGCAGCCAAGATGGAACTAGAAAGCAGTATTTT. Translation gives CASSQDGTRKQYF.

The V call is TRBV27, the J call TRBJ2-3, with TRBD1 identical over 7 bases. With V trimmed by 7 bases and J by 3 bases, 10 bases remained unmatched. This CDR3 has 15 residues. Germline V gives CDR1 MNHEY, CDR2 SMNVEV (reference sequence). CDR3 DNA sequence: TGTGCCAGCACGATTGGGAACAGGGGTACAGATACGCAGTATTTT. Protein product: CASTIGNRGTDTQYF.

This rearrangement joins TRBV4-2 to TRBJ2-2, with 8 nucleotides matching TRBD2. V dropped 0 bases and J dropped 0; count of bases not matched to a gene: 3. This CDR3 comprises 17 residues. Germline-derived CDR1 and CDR2 are LGHNA and YNFKEQ. The CDR3 region has the DNA TGTGCCAGCAGCCAAGAGCGGGGGGCCGCGAACACCGGGGAGCTGTTTTTT. Protein product: CASSQERGAANTGELFF.

V gene TRBV6-5 combines with J gene TRBJ1-2, with TRBD1 matching over 7 bases. J lost 3 bases, V lost 5 bases, and 6 bases had no gene match. This CDR3 comprises 14 residues. CDR1 and CDR2 from the germline V gene are MNHEY and SVGAGI. DNA for the CDR3: TGTGCCAGCAGTCGACAGGGAACCTACTATGGCTACACCTTC. Translation gives CASSRQGTYYGYTF.

CDR3 loop: CASRGLAPDTQYF. CDR3 DNA sequence: TGTGCCAGCAGAGGGCTAGCTCCAGATACGCAGTATTTT. The chain combines TRBV2 with TRBJ2-3; the D gene is possibly TRBD2 (5 bases). Per the germline V gene, CDR1 is SNHLY and CDR2 is FYNNEI. The CDR3 runs 13 residues. The V end was cut by 6 bases, the J end by 4 bases, with 11 bases between.

The rearrangement joins TRBV13 to TRBJ1-2; tentative D call: TRBD1 (5 bases). CDR1 and CDR2 from the germline V gene are PRHDT and FYEKMQ (reference sequence). Trimming shortened V by 5 bases and J by 0 bases, and 13 bases separated the two germline ends. The CDR3 runs to 15 residues. The CDR3 spells CASSGSGQTNYGYTF. CDR3 nucleotides: TGTGCCAGCAGCGGATCAGGGCAGACTAACTATGGCTACACCTTC.

The J gene is TRBJ1-5, the V gene TRBV4-3; unclear D gene. This CDR3 has 14 residues. V was pared by 2 bases and J by 2 bases, with 7 bases between. Germline assignment: CDR1 LGHNA and CDR2 YSLEER. The CDR3 is CASSQRVGNQPQHF. The CDR3 DNA sequence: TGCGCCAGCAGCCAAAGAGTTGGCAATCAGCCCCAGCATTTT.

The rearrangement links TRBV6-5 to TRBJ2-3, with D perhaps TRBD2 (6 bases). CDR3 length equals 14 residues. Germline CDR1 and CDR2: MNHEY and SVGAGI. V lost 6 bases and J lost 4, with 14 bases in between. Here the CDR3 DNA reads TGTGCCAGCAGCCTTAAAGGGGAGGCAGATACGCAGTATTTT. This codes for CASSLKGEADTQYF.

This sequence joins TRBV5-1 and TRBJ1-2; 9 bases are shared with TRBD1. Germline assignment: CDR1 SGHRS and CDR2 YFSETQ. The CDR3 has 13 amino acids. The trim removed 3 bases at V and 8 bases at J, leaving 5 bases unmatched. CDR3 protein: CASSSQGAVGYTF. The DNA for the CDR3 is TGCGCCAGCAGCTCACAGGGGGCTGTGGGCTACACCTTC.

The genes are TRBV6-6 and TRBJ1-1; 10 nucleotides line up with TRBD1. In germline, CDR1 is MNHNY, CDR2 SVGAGI (reference sequence). V lost 4 bases, J lost 1 base, and 6 bases stayed unmatched. The CDR3 loop spans 16 amino acids. The CDR3 loop reads CASSSSRDRGNTEAFF. CDR3 nucleotide sequence: TGTGCCAGCAGTTCGTCCCGGGACAGGGGGAACACTGAAGCTTTCTTT.

This chain connects TRBV28 to TRBJ2-7, with D possibly matching TRBD1 (5 bases). The germline V gene has CDR1 MDHEN and CDR2 SYDVKM. The CDR3 sequence is 13 residues long. V gave up 3 bases and J gave up 8 bases, with 14 bases separating them. The CDR3: CASSFGTGVKQYF. DNA for the CDR3: TGTGCCAGCAGTTTCGGCACAGGTGTGAAGCAGTACTTC.

This clone was seen only a few times. The chain links TRBV7-2 to TRBJ2-3; D might be TRBD1 (6 bases). V was clipped by 3 bases and J by 0 bases, with 13 bases between them. CDR3 length: 16 residues. Germline-derived CDR1 and CDR2 are SGHTA and FQGNSA. CDR3 loop: CASSFLGQGSTDTQYF. CDR3 coding DNA: TGTGCCAGCAGCTTTCTGGGACAAGGAAGCACAGATACGCAGTATTTT. Together with reference TRBV7-2 and TRBJ2-3, the CDR3 gives the full variable domain: GAGVSQSPSNKVTEKGKDVELRCDPISGHTALYWYRQSLGQGLEFLIYFQGNSAPDKSGLPSDRFSAERTGGSVSTLTIQRTQQEDSAVYLCASSFLGQGSTDTQYFGPGTRLTVL.

The CDR3 reads CASSLAQTGNTIYF. CDR3 DNA sequence: TGTGCCAGCAGCTTAGCACAGACTGGAAACACCATATATTTT. This sequence joins TRBV13 and TRBJ1-3, with D hard to call. CDR1 PRHDT and CDR2 FYEKMQ come from the germline V gene (reference sequence). This CDR3 is built from 14 residues. Trimming removed 1 base from V and 2 bases from J, with 6 bases in between. Complete variable domain (other parts from reference TRBV13 and TRBJ1-3): AAGVIQSPRHLIKEKRETATLKCYPIPRHDTVYWYQQGPGQDPQFLISFYEKMQSDKGSIPDRFSAQQFSDYHSELNMSSLELGDSALYFCASSLAQTGNTIYFGEGSWLTVV.

This chain uses TRBV6-6 with TRBJ1-5; D uncertain. Germline V lookup: CDR1 MNHNY, CDR2 SVGAGI (reference sequence). The CDR3 has 13 residues. V was trimmed by 6 bases and J by 7 bases, leaving 13 bases between them. The CDR3 reads CASSRTAGQPQHF. CDR3 nucleotides: TGTGCCAGCAGCCGAACTGCGGGGCAGCCCCAGCATTTT.

The V gene is TRBV7-3, the J gene TRBJ1-1; D remains ambiguous. The germline V and J ends were trimmed by 5 bases and 5 bases, with 12 bases remaining between them. CDR3 length: 13 residues. Germline V gene data show CDR1 as SGHTA and CDR2 as FQGTGA. The CDR3 loop reads CASSPGEGTEAFF. The CDR3 nucleotides read TGTGCCAGCAGCCCGGGCGAGGGTACTGAAGCTTTCTTT. Full variable domain (missing parts from reference TRBV7-3 and TRBJ1-1): GAGVSQTPSNKVTEKGKYVELRCDPISGHTALYWYRQSLGQGPEFLIYFQGTGAADDSGLPNDRFFAVRPEGSVSTLKIQRTERGDSAVYLCASSPGEGTEAFFGQGTRLTVV.

The chain uses TRBV14 and TRBJ2-5, with 12 bases fitting TRBD2. Germline-derived CDR1 and CDR2 are SGHDN and FVKESK. The trim removed 4 bases at V and 0 bases at J, leaving 3 bases unmatched. This CDR3 region has 16 residues. The CDR3 DNA reads TGTGCCAGCAGCCCCTGGACTAGCGGGAACCAAGAGACCCAGTACTTC. Residues: CASSPWTSGNQETQYF.

The chain is built from TRBV30 and TRBJ1-3; D ambiguous. The length of the CDR3 is 13 residues. V was trimmed by 2 bases and J by 4 bases, leaving 9 bases between them. Germline V lookup: CDR1 GTSNPN, CDR2 SVGIG (reference sequence). CDR3 loop: CAWSWAGGNTIYF. The DNA of the CDR3 is TGTGCCTGGAGTTGGGCTGGAGGAAACACCATATATTTT.

The sample holds a few counts of this clone. V usage is TRBV7-2 and J usage is TRBJ1-5; D might be TRBD1 (5 bases). This CDR3 has 18 residues. CDR1 is SGHTA, CDR2 FQGNSA, per germline. Between the trimmed V and J ends, which lost 0 bases and 4 bases, there was a span of 19 bases. CDR3 DNA: TGTGCCAGCAGCTTAGCCCCCTTTACAGGTTTGAGGAATCAGCCCCAGCATTTT. It is translated as CASSLAPFTGLRNQPQHF.

V gene TRBV29-1 combines with J gene TRBJ1-1; D is possibly TRBD1 (5 bases). The germline V and J ends were trimmed by 0 bases and 6 bases, with 11 bases remaining between them. Germline CDR1 is SQVTM and CDR2 is ANQGSEA. The CDR3 has 13 residues. This chain's CDR3 is CSVEDRRGAEAFF. The CDR3 nucleotides read TGCAGCGTTGAAGATCGTAGGGGCGCTGAAGCTTTCTTT.